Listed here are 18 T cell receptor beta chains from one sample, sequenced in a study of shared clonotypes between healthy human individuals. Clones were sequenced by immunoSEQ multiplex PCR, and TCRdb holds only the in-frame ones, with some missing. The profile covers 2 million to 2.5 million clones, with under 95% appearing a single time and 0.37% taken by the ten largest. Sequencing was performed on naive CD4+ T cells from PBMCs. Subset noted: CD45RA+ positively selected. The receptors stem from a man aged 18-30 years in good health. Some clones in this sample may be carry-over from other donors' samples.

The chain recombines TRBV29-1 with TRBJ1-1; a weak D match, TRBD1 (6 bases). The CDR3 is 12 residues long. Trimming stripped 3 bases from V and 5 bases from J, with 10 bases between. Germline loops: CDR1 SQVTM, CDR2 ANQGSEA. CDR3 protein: CSVDKGQTEAFF. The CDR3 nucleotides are TGCAGCGTTGATAAGGGACAAACTGAAGCTTTCTTT.

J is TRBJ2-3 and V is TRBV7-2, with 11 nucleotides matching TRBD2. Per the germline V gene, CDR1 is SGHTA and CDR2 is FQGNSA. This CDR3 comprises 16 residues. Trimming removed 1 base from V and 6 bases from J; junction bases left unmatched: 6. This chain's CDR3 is CASSLGVAGGRDTQYF. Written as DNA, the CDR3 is TGTGCCAGCAGCTTAGGAGTAGCGGGAGGGCGGGATACGCAGTATTTT.

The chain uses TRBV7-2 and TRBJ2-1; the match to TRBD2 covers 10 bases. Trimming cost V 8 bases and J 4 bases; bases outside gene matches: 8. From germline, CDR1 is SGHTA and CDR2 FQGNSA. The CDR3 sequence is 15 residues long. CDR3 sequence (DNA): TGTGCCAGCGGCAAGCGGGAGGGCACGTACAATGAGCAGTTCTTC. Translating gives CASGKREGTYNEQFF.

The CDR3 here is CASRGAITPYNEQFF. As DNA, the CDR3 is TGTGCCAGTCGTGGGGCGATAACACCCTACAATGAGCAGTTCTTC. The chain carries TRBV19 and TRBJ2-1, with a possible D match to TRBD1 (5 bases). Germline assignment: CDR1 LNHDA and CDR2 SQIVND (reference sequence). There are 15 residues in the CDR3. V was shortened by 8 bases and J by 2 bases, with 16 bases between the two germline ends.

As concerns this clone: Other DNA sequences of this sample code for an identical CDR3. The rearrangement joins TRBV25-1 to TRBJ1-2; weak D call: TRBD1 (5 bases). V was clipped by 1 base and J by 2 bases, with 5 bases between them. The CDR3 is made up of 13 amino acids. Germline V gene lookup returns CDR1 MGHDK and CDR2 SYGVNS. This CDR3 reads CASSESGNYGYTF. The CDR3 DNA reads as TGTGCCAGCAGTGAATCAGGGAACTATGGCTACACCTTC.

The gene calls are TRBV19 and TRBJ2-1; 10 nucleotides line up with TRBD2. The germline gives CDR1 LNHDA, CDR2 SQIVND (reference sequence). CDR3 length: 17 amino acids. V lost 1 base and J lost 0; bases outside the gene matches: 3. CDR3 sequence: CASSIGASGSSYNEQFF. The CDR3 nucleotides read TGTGCCAGTAGTATAGGGGCTAGCGGGAGCTCCTACAATGAGCAGTTCTTC.

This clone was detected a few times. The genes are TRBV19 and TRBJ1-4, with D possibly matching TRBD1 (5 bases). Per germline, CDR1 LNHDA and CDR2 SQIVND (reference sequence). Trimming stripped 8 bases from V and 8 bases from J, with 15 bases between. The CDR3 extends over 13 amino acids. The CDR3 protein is CASEYGGGEKLFF. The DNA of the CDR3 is TGTGCCAGTGAATACGGGGGAGGAGAAAAACTGTTTTTT. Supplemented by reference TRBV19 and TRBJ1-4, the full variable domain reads DGGITQSPKYLFRKEGQNVTLSCEQNLNHDAMYWYRQDPGQGLRLIYYSQIVNDFQKGDIAEGYSVSREKKESFPLTVTSAQKNPTAFYLCASEYGGGEKLFFGSGTQLSVL.

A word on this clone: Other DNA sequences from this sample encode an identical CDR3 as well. The CDR3 sequence is CAWSGRMNTEAFF. The CDR3 DNA reads as TGTGCCTGGAGTGGGCGCATGAACACTGAAGCTTTCTTT. This chain uses TRBV30 with TRBJ1-1; D is unresolved. Trimming took 1 base from V and 0 from J, leaving 6 bases between them. This CDR3 contains 13 residues. Germline CDR1 reads GTSNPN; CDR2 reads SVGIG (reference sequence).

CDR3 in amino acids: CASSEVEADQPQHF. CDR3 coding DNA: TGTGCCAGCAGTGAAGTGGAGGCCGATCAGCCCCAGCATTTT. The chain has TRBV6-1 and TRBJ1-5, with unresolved D. V was cut by 1 base and J by 5 bases, with 9 bases left in between. The CDR3 has 14 residues. Germline assignment: CDR1 MNHNS and CDR2 SASEGT.

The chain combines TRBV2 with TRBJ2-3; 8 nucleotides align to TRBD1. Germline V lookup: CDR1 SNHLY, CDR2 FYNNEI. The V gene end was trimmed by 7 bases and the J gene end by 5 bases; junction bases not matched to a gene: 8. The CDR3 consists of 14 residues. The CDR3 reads CASNLQGEEDTQYF. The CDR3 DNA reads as TGTGCCAGCAATTTACAGGGGGAGGAAGATACGCAGTATTTT.

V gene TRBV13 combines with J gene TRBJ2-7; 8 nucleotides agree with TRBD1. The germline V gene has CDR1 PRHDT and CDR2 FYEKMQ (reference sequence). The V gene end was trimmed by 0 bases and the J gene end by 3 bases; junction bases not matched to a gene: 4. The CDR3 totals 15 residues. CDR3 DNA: TGTGCCAGCAGCTTAGGCCGGACAGGGTACTACGAGCAGTACTTC. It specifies CASSLGRTGYYEQYF.

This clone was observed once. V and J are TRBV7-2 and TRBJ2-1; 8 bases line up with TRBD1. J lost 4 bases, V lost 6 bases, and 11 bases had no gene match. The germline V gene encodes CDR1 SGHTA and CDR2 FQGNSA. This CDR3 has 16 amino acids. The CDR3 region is CASRSLGRGRYNEQFF. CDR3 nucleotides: TGTGCCAGCAGATCCCTGGGCAGGGGGCGTTACAATGAGCAGTTCTTC.

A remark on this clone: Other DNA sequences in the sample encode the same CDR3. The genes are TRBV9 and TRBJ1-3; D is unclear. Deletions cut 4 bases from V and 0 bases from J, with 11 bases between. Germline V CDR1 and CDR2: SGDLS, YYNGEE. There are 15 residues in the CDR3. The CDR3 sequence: CASSLEGSSGNTIYF. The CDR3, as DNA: TGTGCCAGCAGCCTCGAGGGAAGCTCTGGAAACACCATATATTTT.

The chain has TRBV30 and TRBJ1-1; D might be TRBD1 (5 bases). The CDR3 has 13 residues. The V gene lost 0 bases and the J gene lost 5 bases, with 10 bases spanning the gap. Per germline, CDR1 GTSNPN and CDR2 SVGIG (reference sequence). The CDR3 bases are TGTGCCTGGAGTGTGAACCAGGGAACTGAAGCTTTCTTT. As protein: CAWSVNQGTEAFF.

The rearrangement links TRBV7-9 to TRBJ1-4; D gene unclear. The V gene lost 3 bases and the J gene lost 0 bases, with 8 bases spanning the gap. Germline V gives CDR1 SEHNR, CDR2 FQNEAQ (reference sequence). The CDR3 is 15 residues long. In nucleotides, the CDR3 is TGTGCCAGCAGCTTTGGATCTCCAACTAATGAAAAACTGTTTTTT. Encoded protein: CASSFGSPTNEKLFF.

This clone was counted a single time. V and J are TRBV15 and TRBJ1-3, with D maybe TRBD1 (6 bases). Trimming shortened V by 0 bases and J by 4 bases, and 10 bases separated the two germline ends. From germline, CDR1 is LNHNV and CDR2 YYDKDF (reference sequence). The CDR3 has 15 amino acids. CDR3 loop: CATSRDAGVGNTIYF. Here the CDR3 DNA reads TGTGCCACCAGCAGAGATGCAGGGGTCGGAAACACCATATATTTT.

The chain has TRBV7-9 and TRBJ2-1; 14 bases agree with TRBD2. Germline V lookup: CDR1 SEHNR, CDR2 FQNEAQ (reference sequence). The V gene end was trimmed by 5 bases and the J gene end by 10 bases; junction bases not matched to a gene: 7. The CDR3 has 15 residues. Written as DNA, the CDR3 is TGTGCCAGCAGCGCGGGACTAGCGGGAGAAAGGGAGCAGTTCTTC. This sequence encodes CASSAGLAGEREQFF. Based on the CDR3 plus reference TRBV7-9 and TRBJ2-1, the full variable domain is DTGVSQNPRHKITKRGQNVTFRCDPISEHNRLYWYRQTLGQGPEFLTYFQNEAQLEKSRLLSDRFSAERPKGSFSTLEIQRTEQGDSAMYLCASSAGLAGEREQFFGPGTRLTVL.

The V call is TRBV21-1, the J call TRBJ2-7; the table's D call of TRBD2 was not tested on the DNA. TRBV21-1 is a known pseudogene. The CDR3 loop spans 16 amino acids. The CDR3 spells CASSITKTSGAYEQYF. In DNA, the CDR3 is TGTGCCAGCAGCATCACCAAGACTAGCGGGGCCTACGAGCAGTACTTC.